In this sample, the clone carrying this TCR beta chain turned up once. The antigen is not known. Trimming removed 6 bases from V and 3 bases from J, with 18 bases in between. CDR3 size: 15 residues. Germline loops: CDR1 GTSNPN, CDR2 SVGIG (reference sequence). The time point was: after neoadjuvant nivolumab, at surgical resection. This entry comes from a study of neoadjuvant anti-PD-1 for oral cavity cancer. Across the study: Patients without progression got a fourth dose around day 43.

Findings of the study overall: Higher pretreatment Treg/Th17 ratios tracked higher pretreatment blood clonality.

Here immunoSEQ multiplex PCR was the method, and the copy in TCRdb shows in-frame clones only, minus some. Of 55,000 to 80,000 clones listed, about 86% were seen once; the top ten hold 2.5% to 3%. This specimen consisted of PBMCs, obtained after nivolumab (anti-PD-1) treatment. The chain carries TRBV30 and TRBJ2-1, with a tentative D call TRBD2 (6 bases). The TCR originated in a person aged 35-79 years with oral cavity squamous cell carcinoma. CDR3 nucleotides: TGTGCCTGCAATAGAGGGAGCGGGCACTACAATGAGCAGTTCTTC. Its protein is CACNRGSGHYNEQFF.